This T cell receptor (beta chain) was captured in a study of patients and donors after allogeneic stem cell transplantation. Using its own MiXCR run on the RT-PCR reads, TCRdb lists one record per CDR3 protein. Among over 65,000 distinct CDR3 sequences listed, roughly 29% were seen once. CDR3 size: 16 residues. Germline loops: CDR1 SQVTM, CDR2 ANQGSEA. With 5 bases clipped from V and 4 bases from J, the junction kept 12 bases outside the gene matches. The TCR comes from a human donor who was either an allogeneic HSCT recipient or a stem cell or donor lymphocyte infusion donor (not recorded which). It is not recorded whose cells these are; they may come from a transplant donor. This chain links TRBV29-1 with TRBJ1-2, with 11 bases lining up with TRBD1. The specimen was blood, either unsorted or a sorted T cell fraction (not recorded which). CDR3 bases: TGCAGCGTTATCTCCCGGACAGGGGGCCCGTTCTATGGCTACACCTTC. It codes for CSVISRTGGPFYGYTF.